This T cell receptor (beta chain) was recorded in a study of memory CD4+ T cells and cytomegalovirus serostatus. Study-level findings and limits: CD4+ memory repertoires contained about two fifths of the roughly 150 reported CMV TCRbeta sequences.

With regard to this clone: Antigen unknown.

The sort gate was single viable CD3+CD4+CD8-CD45RO+ cells for memory CD4+ T cells. Serostatus was set by detecting CMV pp150, pp28, p38, p52 IgG. Positive selection with CD4 microbeads enriched total CD4+ T cells. Trimming removed 1 base from V and 1 base from J, with 5 bases in between. CDR1 is GTSNPN and CDR2 is SVGIG in the germline V gene (reference sequence). This CDR3 has 13 residues. Assay: immunoSEQ multiplex PCR; the TCRdb copy retains only in-frame clones and omits some. The sample includes 25,000 to 40,000 clones, around 74% seen only once; the top ten take 0.63%. The J gene is TRBJ1-5, the V gene TRBV30; D is undetermined. This clonotype was obtained from an adult in good health and CMV-seronegative. Some clones in this sample may be carry-over from other donors' samples. The specimen was memory CD4+ T cells from blood. CDR3 sequence: CAWSGESNQPQHF. The DNA for the CDR3 is TGTGCCTGGAGTGGAGAGAGCAATCAGCCCCAGCATTTT.